The 22 T cell receptor beta chains listed next were all sequenced from one sample in a study of control samples from healthy donors and cancer patients. Some clones are missing from TCRdb's copy, which holds only in-frame ones; the method was immunoSEQ multiplex PCR. This table has approximately 84,000 clones, roughly 91% appearing once. The specimen was blood. The receptors derive from a man aged 25 to 40 in good health.

The chain recombines TRBV27 with TRBJ2-1; 9 bases are a match to TRBD2. CDR3 length: 16 residues. Germline loops: CDR1 MNHEY, CDR2 SMNVEV (reference sequence). V lost 5 bases to trimming and J lost 6 bases; unmatched junction nucleotides: 11. The CDR3 DNA reads as TGTGCCAGCAGTCCCCTCTCGGGACTAGCTATCAATGAGCAGTTCTTC. This sequence encodes CASSPLSGLAINEQFF.

A word on this clone: Other DNA sequences in this specimen translate into the identical CDR3. J is TRBJ1-2 and V is TRBV29-1; TRBD1 aligns across 8 bases. Germline V CDR1 and CDR2: SQVTM, ANQGSEA. This CDR3 contains 11 residues. Losses at the gene ends were 4 bases for V and 6 bases for J; bases not matched to a gene: 1. The CDR3 protein is CSVGTGNGYTF. CDR3 sequence (DNA): TGCAGCGTTGGGACAGGGAATGGCTACACCTTC.

The rearrangement links TRBV12-3 or TRBV12-4 to TRBJ1-1, with D unclear. The CDR3 is made up of 11 amino acids. V was pared by 3 bases and J by 4 bases, with 3 bases between. The CDR3 is CASSLSTEAFF. The CDR3 DNA reads TGTGCCAGCAGTTTGAGCACTGAAGCTTTCTTT.

The chain joins TRBV2 to TRBJ2-3, with 7 bases lining up with TRBD2. The junction had 12 bases not matched to a gene; V was cut back by 7 bases and J by 14 bases. Germline-derived CDR1 and CDR2 are SNHLY and FYNNEI. The CDR3 contains 12 residues. The chain's CDR3 is CASTSGGPGGYF. The CDR3 DNA sequence: TGTGCCAGCACCTCGGGGGGTCCCGGAGGGTATTTT.

This chain joins TRBV23-1 and TRBJ2-5; D possibly corresponds to TRBD2 (5 bases). TRBV23-1 is marked as an open reading frame, function uncertain. Between the trimmed V and J ends, which lost 0 bases and 10 bases, there was a span of 21 bases. This CDR3 spans 16 amino acids. The CDR3 DNA follows: TGCGCCAGCAGTCAATCGGTTGGCGGCAGAGGAGGTAGCCAGTACTTC. Translated, it gives CASSQSVGGRGGSQYF.

This clone was recorded once. The chain has TRBV7-2 and TRBJ1-6, with 7 bases fitting TRBD1. Germline V lookup: CDR1 SGHTA, CDR2 FQGNSA. This CDR3 is 14 amino acids long. V trimming: 7 bases; J trimming: 11 bases; junction bases outside the gene matches: 11. The CDR3 spells CASKLGGGGAPLHF. CDR3 sequence (DNA): TGTGCCAGCAAATTAGGAGGGGGCGGGGCACCCCTCCACTTT.

This clone has more than one count but fewer than ten. The chain uses TRBV28 and TRBJ1-5; the D is unclear. The length of the CDR3 is 14 residues. The V gene's germline CDR1 is MDHEN and CDR2 SYDVKM. Trimming cost V 2 bases and J 0 bases, with 5 bases left between them. The CDR3 region has the DNA TGTGCCAGCAGTTTACCCCTTAGCAATCAGCCCCAGCATTTT. Amino acids: CASSLPLSNQPQHF.

The chain couples TRBV29-1 to TRBJ2-3; the D is unclear. The germline V and J ends were trimmed by 7 bases and 5 bases, with 13 bases remaining between them. CDR3 length equals 12 residues. Germline CDR1 reads SQVTM; CDR2 reads ANQGSEA. CDR3 residues: CSDIENLDTQYF. The CDR3 DNA reads TGCAGCGACATCGAAAATTTAGATACGCAGTATTTT.

This chain uses TRBV5-1 with TRBJ2-7; D unresolved. V shed 0 bases and J shed 5 bases, with 9 bases lying between them. The CDR3 runs 13 residues. The germline gives CDR1 SGHRS, CDR2 YFSETQ. In nucleotides, the CDR3 is TGCGCCAGCAGCTTGGAAAGGGCCCACGAGCAGTACTTC. Its protein product is CASSLERAHEQYF.

This chain connects TRBV7-9 to TRBJ2-3; TRBD2 aligns across 8 bases. Germline CDR1 reads SEHNR; CDR2 reads FQNEAQ (reference sequence). V shed 3 bases and J 3 bases; nucleotides not matched to a gene: 17. This CDR3 region has 19 residues. CDR3 amino acids: CASSFTRVKRAGETDTQYF. The CDR3 bases are TGTGCCAGCAGCTTCACTAGGGTAAAAAGAGCGGGAGAAACAGATACGCAGTATTTT. The full variable domain, rest sourced from reference TRBV7-9 and TRBJ2-3, is DTGVSQNPRHKITKRGQNVTFRCDPISEHNRLYWYRQTLGQGPEFLTYFQNEAQLEKSRLLSDRFSAERPKGSFSTLEIQRTEQGDSAMYLCASSFTRVKRAGETDTQYFGPGTRLTVL.

This chain connects TRBV7-2 to TRBJ1-5; D is unclear. With 2 bases removed from V and 2 bases from J, the gap between germline ends came to 10 bases. Germline CDR1 and CDR2: SGHTA and FQGNSA. The CDR3 loop spans 15 amino acids. CDR3 nucleotides: TGTGCCAGCAGCTTATCAGGTGTGGGCAATCAGCCCCAGCATTTT. Protein: CASSLSGVGNQPQHF.

This clone came up once. The CDR3 here is CASSPGQGLHYNEQFF. The CDR3 DNA is TGTGCCAGCAGCCCGGGACAGGGTCTCCACTACAATGAGCAGTTCTTC. The V call is TRBV11-2, the J call TRBJ2-1; 9 positions agree with TRBD1. The CDR3 covers 16 residues. Per germline, CDR1 SGHAT and CDR2 FQNNGV. V dropped 5 bases and J dropped 3; count of bases not matched to a gene: 8.

This clone was counted only a few times. V is TRBV29-1 and J is TRBJ1-2; 7 nucleotides align to TRBD1. V shed 6 bases and J 5 bases; nucleotides not matched to a gene: 9. Germline V lookup: CDR1 SQVTM, CDR2 ANQGSEA. This CDR3 comprises 13 residues. The CDR3 loop is CSVESTGTYGYTF. For the CDR3, the DNA is TGCAGCGTGGAATCGACAGGGACGTATGGCTACACCTTC.

A remark on this clone: The sample holds other DNA sequences that translate to the same CDR3. Here the CDR3 DNA reads TGTGCCAGCAGCTTGGCGGGACTAGCGGGAGACACCGGGGAGCTGTTTTTT. Translating it yields CASSLAGLAGDTGELFF. The chain is built from TRBV5-4 and TRBJ2-2, with 14 nucleotides matching TRBD2. This CDR3 region has 17 residues. Germline V gene data show CDR1 as SGHNT and CDR2 as YYREEE (reference sequence). V gave up 0 bases and J gave up 3 bases; unmatched junction bases: 1.

The chain links TRBV11-2 to TRBJ2-3; 7 bases agree with TRBD2. Germline V gene sequence: CDR1 SGHAT, CDR2 FQNNGV. CDR3 length: 15 residues. J was trimmed by 2 bases and V by 5 bases; bases with no gene match: 7. CDR3 nucleotides: TGTGCCAGCAGCCTTGGCGGGGGTACCACAGATACGCAGTATTTT. This gives the protein CASSLGGGTTDTQYF.

V usage is TRBV6-4 and J usage is TRBJ1-5, with TRBD1 matching over 7 bases. Germline CDR1 reads MRHNA; CDR2 reads SNTAGT. With 7 bases clipped from V and 2 bases from J, the junction kept 8 bases outside the gene matches. This CDR3 has 15 residues. Written as DNA, the CDR3 is TGTGCCAGCACCCAGGGGGGGCCAGGCAATCAGCCCCAGCATTTT. It codes for CASTQGGPGNQPQHF.

A few counts support this clone. The CDR3 region is CASRVQGNNQPQHF. The DNA for the CDR3 is TGTGCCAGCAGGGTACAGGGGAACAATCAGCCCCAGCATTTT. The V gene is TRBV28, the J gene TRBJ1-5; TRBD1 matches at 7 bases. There are 14 residues in the CDR3. J gave up 3 bases and V 6 bases, and 5 bases lay outside the gene matches. Germline CDR1 reads MDHEN; CDR2 reads SYDVKM.

This chain links TRBV10-3 with TRBJ1-1; no clear D. Germline V gene sequence: CDR1 ENHRY, CDR2 SYGVKD. V gave up 7 bases and J gave up 5 bases, with 11 bases separating them. The CDR3 is made up of 12 amino acids. The CDR3 loop reads CAIMASGTEAFF. CDR3 in DNA: TGTGCCATCATGGCGAGCGGGACTGAAGCTTTCTTT.

This clone was detected only a few times. Compared with germline, one end of the junction differs, possibly owing to a read error. The chain combines TRBV12-3 or TRBV12-4 with TRBJ2-7; D not resolved. The CDR3 is 12 residues long. The CDR3 DNA is TGTGCCAGCTGTTTTGGTAGCTACGAGCAGTACTTC. It yields the protein CASCFGSYEQYF.

This chain uses TRBV5-6 with TRBJ1-2; TRBD1 is a possible D gene (6 bases). Germline V gene data show CDR1 as SGHDT and CDR2 as YYEEEE. This CDR3 is built from 15 residues. Trimming took off 1 base at V and 2 bases at J, with 12 bases between the two ends. The chain's CDR3 is CASSLQFTGNYGYTF. The CDR3 DNA follows: TGTGCCAGCAGCTTGCAATTTACAGGGAACTATGGCTACACCTTC.

The DNA of the CDR3 is TGTGCCAGCACCCTCGCGGGTTCCTACGAGCAGTACTTC. Translated: CASTLAGSYEQYF. V usage is TRBV12-3 or TRBV12-4 and J usage is TRBJ2-7, with TRBD2 as a possible D gene (5 bases). This CDR3 has 13 residues. Trimming removed 7 bases at V and 1 base at J, with 11 bases between.

J is TRBJ1-1 and V is TRBV9, with TRBD1 matching over 7 bases. The CDR3 is 15 residues long. CDR1 is SGDLS and CDR2 is YYNGEE in the germline V gene. V was pared by 4 bases and J by 1 base, with 7 bases of the junction left unmatched. CDR3 nucleotides: TGTGCCAGCAGCCCCTGGGACAGTAAGAACACTGAAGCTTTCTTT. It specifies CASSPWDSKNTEAFF.